The next 16 T cell receptor beta chains were all read from a single sample in a study of chemoradiotherapy in HPV16-positive cancers. TCRdb keeps only in-frame clones here, not all; method: immunoSEQ multiplex PCR. Of 20,000 to 25,000 clones in the sample, roughly 90% are singletons; the top ten hold 15% to 20%. The sample consisted of blood, taken from a patient who underwent chemoradiotherapy. The receptors shown here come from a human donor with HPV-associated anogenital cancer.

This chain connects TRBV6-5 to TRBJ1-2; 9 nucleotides agree with TRBD1. CDR1 and CDR2 (germline): MNHEY, SVGAGI. The V gene end was trimmed by 6 bases and the J gene end by 8 bases; junction bases not matched to a gene: 10. The CDR3 has 14 amino acids. The CDR3 loop reads CASRAGQGGAGYTF. CDR3 nucleotides: TGTGCCAGCAGAGCGGGACAGGGTGGTGCGGGCTACACCTTC.

This clone was counted a few times. The chain couples TRBV28 to TRBJ2-1; 8 nucleotides agree with TRBD2. Germline loops: CDR1 MDHEN, CDR2 SYDVKM. This CDR3 spans 16 amino acids. V gave up 2 bases and J gave up 4 bases; unmatched junction bases: 7. The CDR3 loop reads CASSLVTSGTYNEQFF. CDR3 DNA sequence: TGTGCCAGCAGTTTAGTAACTAGCGGAACGTACAATGAGCAGTTCTTC.

The genes are TRBV29-1 and TRBJ1-1; D unresolved. Germline V gene lookup returns CDR1 SQVTM and CDR2 ANQGSEA. Trimming stripped 4 bases from V and 4 bases from J, with 10 bases between. The CDR3 runs to 12 residues. CDR3 DNA: TGCAGCGTTGCGGTCACTTCCACTGAAGCTTTCTTT. Amino acids: CSVAVTSTEAFF.

The rearrangement links TRBV2 to TRBJ1-6; D might be TRBD1 (5 bases). The CDR3 spans 16 residues. V shed 6 bases and J shed 0 bases, with 12 bases lying between them. The germline CDR1 and CDR2 sequences are SNHLY and FYNNEI. The DNA for the CDR3 is TGTGCCAGCAGAAGACAGATAGTCTCCTATAATTCACCCCTCCACTTT. This sequence encodes CASRRQIVSYNSPLHF.

The chain recombines TRBV6-6 with TRBJ1-4, with 7 bases fitting TRBD1. The CDR3 sequence is 14 residues long. V lost 5 bases to trimming and J lost 6 bases; unmatched junction nucleotides: 6. Germline V gene data show CDR1 as MNHNY and CDR2 as SVGAGI (reference sequence). The CDR3 bases are TGTGCCAGCAGTCCCCGGACAGGCCATGAAAAACTGTTTTTT. This encodes CASSPRTGHEKLFF.

The V gene is TRBV15, the J gene TRBJ2-7; D uncertain. The germline V and J ends were trimmed by 1 base and 2 bases, with 6 bases remaining between them. Germline V gives CDR1 LNHNV, CDR2 YYDKDF (reference sequence). CDR3 length: 13 residues. The CDR3 DNA is TGTGCCACCAGCAGAGGGACGACCTACGAGCAGTACTTC. It codes for CATSRGTTYEQYF.

V usage is TRBV11-2 and J usage is TRBJ2-3; 7 bases fit TRBD2. The CDR3 contains 14 residues. V was clipped by 1 base and J by 7 bases; unmatched bases: 5. Germline CDR1 is SGHAT and CDR2 is FQNNGV. CDR3 protein: CASSLGLAEYTQYF. Written as DNA, the CDR3 is TGTGCCAGCAGCTTAGGTCTAGCGGAATATACGCAGTATTTT.

The V call is TRBV18, the J call TRBJ2-5; D uncertain. The CDR3 spans 11 residues. Trimming removed 4 bases at V and 2 bases at J, with 2 bases between. CDR1 is KGHSH and CDR2 is LQKENI in the germline V gene. This chain's CDR3 is CASSLQETQYF. CDR3 nucleotides: TGTGCCAGCTCACTACAAGAGACCCAGTACTTC.

V usage is TRBV9 and J usage is TRBJ2-2, with TRBD1 matching 9 bases. The V segment lost 0 bases and the J segment 6 bases; nucleotides outside the gene matches: 0. CDR3 length: 14 residues. Germline values: CDR1 SGDLS, CDR2 YYNGEE. The CDR3 DNA sequence: TGTGCCAGCAGCGTAGGACAGGGGGCCGGGGAGCTGTTTTTT. It codes for CASSVGQGAGELFF. The full variable domain, its missing parts supplied by reference TRBV9 and TRBJ2-2, is DSGVTQTPKHLITATGQRVTLRCSPRSGDLSVYWYQQSLDQGLQFLIQYYNGEERAKGNILERFSAQQFPDLHSELNLSSLELGDSALYFCASSVGQGAGELFFGEGSRLTVL.

V usage is TRBV11-2 and J usage is TRBJ1-1, with D unclear. The CDR3 covers 15 residues. Germline values: CDR1 SGHAT, CDR2 FQNNGV. Trimming removed 0 bases at V and 1 base at J, with 9 bases between. The CDR3 sequence is CASSLDLGGNTEAFF. The CDR3, as DNA: TGTGCCAGCAGCTTAGACCTGGGAGGGAACACTGAAGCTTTCTTT.

The chain carries TRBV7-2 and TRBJ2-3, with TRBD2 matching over 8 bases. The CDR3 has 17 amino acids. Trimming removed 5 bases from V and 6 bases from J; junction bases left unmatched: 16. Germline CDR1 SGHTA, CDR2 FQGNSA. The CDR3 reads CASSERPGGQLTDTQYF. Here the CDR3 DNA reads TGTGCCAGCAGCGAAAGACCGGGGGGGCAGCTAACGGATACGCAGTATTTT.

The chain recombines TRBV4-1 with TRBJ1-2, with 10 bases lining up with TRBD1. The CDR3 totals 15 residues. The J segment lost 5 bases and the V segment lost 5 bases, leaving 8 bases of the junction unmatched. From germline, CDR1 is MGHRA and CDR2 YSYEKL. The CDR3 region is CASSDPTGGEYGYTF. CDR3 nucleotides: TGCGCCAGCAGCGACCCGACAGGGGGCGAATATGGCTACACCTTC.

The J gene is TRBJ2-2, the V gene TRBV5-1; D not certain. The germline CDR1 and CDR2 sequences are SGHRS and YFSETQ. V was trimmed by 1 base and J by 0 bases, leaving 13 bases between them. The CDR3 extends over 17 amino acids. This CDR3 is CASSLQVMGSNTGELFF. The CDR3 nucleotides are TGCGCCAGCAGCTTGCAGGTTATGGGATCGAACACCGGGGAGCTGTTTTTT.

This clone was seen just once. The chain is built from TRBV4-3 and TRBJ1-4; TRBD1 might be the D (5 bases). Germline CDR1 LGHNA, CDR2 YSLEER. CDR3 length: 15 amino acids. Deletions cut 0 bases from V and 10 bases from J, with 15 bases between. CDR3 protein: CASSQDSGWGGKLFF. The DNA of the CDR3 is TGCGCCAGCAGCCAAGATTCCGGGTGGGGGGGAAAACTGTTTTTT.

The V and J genes are TRBV9 and TRBJ2-5; the D gene could be TRBD1 or TRBD2 (5 bases each). This CDR3 region has 15 residues. Trimming stripped 0 bases from V and 4 bases from J, with 13 bases between. Germline loops: CDR1 SGDLS, CDR2 YYNGEE. Here the CDR3 DNA reads TGTGCCAGCAGCGTAGCAGCCGGGGCGTTAGAGACCCAGTACTTC. Its protein is CASSVAAGALETQYF.

The CDR3 nucleotides read TGTGCCAGTAGTATACAGAACAATCAGCCCCAGCATTTT. Protein product: CASSIQNNQPQHF. The chain joins TRBV19 to TRBJ1-5, with D unclear. There are 13 residues in the CDR3. Trimming took 2 bases from V and 3 from J, leaving 5 bases between them. Germline assignment: CDR1 LNHDA and CDR2 SQIVND (reference sequence).